This TCR beta chain is from a study of PD-1 blockade in classical Hodgkin lymphoma. The study, taken as a whole, reports: Reports indicated that newly diagnosed patients had lower baseline TCR diversity than healthy donors did. Factors driving the repertoire differences, possibly disease activity or prior therapy, remain undefined.

The assay was immunoSEQ multiplex PCR, and TCRdb's table has in-frame clones only and misses some. The sample has 11,000 to 15,000 clones, about nine tenths seen once; the top ten hold 5.9%. Described time point: newly diagnosed, previously untreated cHL patient sample. Applied to thawed PBMCs, magnetic negative selection was the method used to isolate CD8+ T cells. This clone came up once. No antigen is known for it. The material sequenced was CD8+ T cells from blood. This clonotype was obtained from a human donor with classical Hodgkin lymphoma.

CDR3 nucleotide sequence: TGTGCCAGCAGCTTTGGACAGGGAATGAACACTGAAGCTTTCTTT. It yields the protein CASSFGQGMNTEAFF. J is TRBJ1-1 and V is TRBV7-6; TRBD1 aligns across 8 bases. CDR3 size: 15 residues. Germline loops: CDR1 SGHVS, CDR2 FNYEAQ. The V segment lost 3 bases and the J segment 0 bases; nucleotides outside the gene matches: 3.